The clone carrying this T cell receptor beta chain showed up just a few times. Its specificity is unknown. A read error is possible here, since a much larger clone lies one base away. CDR3 length equals 13 residues. CDR1 is DFQATT and CDR2 is SNEGSKA in the germline V gene (reference sequence). Naive CD8 T cells were picked out by sorting for CD8+CD4-CCR7+CD45RA+. The authors built bulk TCR libraries by previously described methods with listed TCR primers. From the PCR reads, TCRdb called clonotypes with MiXCR, one entry per CDR3 protein. The sample yields hundreds of thousands of distinct CDR3 sequences, roughly a quarter seen once. This sample was included in a study of molecular identifiers for immune sequencing clone quantification. Study summary: Four of five RNA aliquots from approximately 20,000 or 98,000 naive CD8 T cells were sequenced. Points from the study as a whole: Detecting spiked Jurkat TCR RNA from one cell among about a million naive cells was reportedly possible.

Sequenced input: naive CD8+ T cells from blood, with Jurkat cell RNA spiked in. The subset denotes: FACS-sorted CD8+CD4-CCR7+CD45RA+ naive T cells. The TCR sequence derives from a human donor in good health. Some libraries in this study had Jurkat cell RNA spiked in. The chain employs TRBV20-1 and TRBJ1-1; D gene unclear. The chain's CDR3 is CSARELLNTGAFF. The CDR3 region has the DNA TGCAGTGCTAGAGAGCTACTGAACACTGGAGCTTTCTTT.